The 5 T cell receptor beta chains listed next were all sequenced from one sample in a study of control samples from healthy donors and cancer patients. The protocol was immunoSEQ multiplex PCR, while the TCRdb copy is restricted to in-frame clones and leaves out a portion. Of tens of thousands of clones in the sample, 83% were seen once. The sequencing input was blood. These receptors all stem from a man in his sixties in good health.

The chain couples TRBV11-2 to TRBJ2-1, with TRBD1 as a possible D gene (5 bases). This CDR3 comprises 13 residues. The germline V gene has CDR1 SGHAT and CDR2 FQNNGV. The V gene lost 1 base and the J gene lost 13 bases, with 14 bases spanning the gap. The chain's CDR3 is CASSLVLDSYQFF. CDR3 in DNA: TGTGCCAGCAGCTTAGTCCTCGACAGCTATCAGTTCTTC.

The chain recombines TRBV5-4 with TRBJ1-3; D unresolved. V was trimmed by 2 bases and J by 2 bases, leaving 8 bases between them. The CDR3 spans 14 residues. The germline V gene encodes CDR1 SGHNT and CDR2 YYREEE (reference sequence). CDR3 DNA: TGTGCCAGCAGCTTTGACCTTGCTGGAAACACCATATATTTT. It translates to CASSFDLAGNTIYF.

This rearrangement joins TRBV6-6 to TRBJ1-1; D is uncertain. CDR1 is MNHNY, CDR2 SVGAGI, per germline (reference sequence). The ends were cut back, 2 bases at V and 2 bases at J, with 9 bases in the middle. The CDR3 extends over 14 amino acids. CDR3 sequence: CASSYNPPNTEAFF. DNA of the CDR3: TGTGCCAGCAGTTACAACCCGCCCAACACTGAAGCTTTCTTT.

V usage is TRBV30 and J usage is TRBJ1-6; D gene unclear. Trimming removed 4 bases at V and 7 bases at J, with 17 bases between. There are 15 residues in the CDR3. CDR1 GTSNPN and CDR2 SVGIG come from the germline V gene (reference sequence). CDR3 nucleotides: TGTGCCTGGATGATGTCGGGAAATGGAAATTCACCCCTCCACTTT. This codes for CAWMMSGNGNSPLHF.

The CDR3 DNA reads TGTGCCAGCAGCTTGAGGCCAGTCGGAAACACCATATATTTT. This translates into CASSLRPVGNTIYF. The chain has TRBV5-4 and TRBJ1-3; no clear D gene. CDR1 SGHNT and CDR2 YYREEE come from the germline V gene (reference sequence). The CDR3 length is 14 residues. V was clipped by 1 base and J by 4 bases, with 9 bases between them.